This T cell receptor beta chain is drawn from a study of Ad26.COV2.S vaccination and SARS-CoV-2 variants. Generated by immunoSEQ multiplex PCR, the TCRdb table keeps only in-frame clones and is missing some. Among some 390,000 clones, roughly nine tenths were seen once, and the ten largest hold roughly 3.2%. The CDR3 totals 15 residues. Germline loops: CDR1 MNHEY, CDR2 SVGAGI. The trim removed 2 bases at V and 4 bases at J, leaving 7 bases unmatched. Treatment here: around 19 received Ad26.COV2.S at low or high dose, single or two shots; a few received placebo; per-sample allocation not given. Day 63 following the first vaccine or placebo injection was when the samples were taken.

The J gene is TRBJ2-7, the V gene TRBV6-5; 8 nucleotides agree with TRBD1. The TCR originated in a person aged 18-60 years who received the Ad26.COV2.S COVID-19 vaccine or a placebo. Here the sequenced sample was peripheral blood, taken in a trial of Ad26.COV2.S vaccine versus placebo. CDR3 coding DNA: TGTGCCAGCAGTTACGCGGCAGGGGGCGCTTACGAGCAGTACTTC. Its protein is CASSYAAGGAYEQYF.